This is a list of T cell receptor beta chains from one sample in a study of cytomegalovirus exposure and HLA in healthy donors. Repertoires were generated with immunoSEQ multiplex PCR, while TCRdb's copy carries only in-frame clones and drops some. The sample contains approximately 170,000 clones, more than 60% of which appear only once. The specimen sequenced was PBMCs. All receptors come from a female donor in good health and CMV-seronegative. Each CDR3 is given with its conserved first and last residue. A D gene is named only where the DNA matches it firmly. Clone size is given for some rows only: seen once, a few or many times, or a class if the clone is expanded.

j_call,clone_size,d_call,v_call,cdr3_nt,cdr3_aa
TRBJ1-3,-,-,TRBV29-1,TGCAGCGTTGGGCGCACAGGGAGCTCTGGAAACACCATATATTTT,CSVGRTGSSGNTIYF
TRBJ2-7,-,TRBD1,TRBV18,TGTGCCAGCTCATCTAACCCCCATCCGGGACAGGGCCTCTACGAGCAGTACTTC,CASSSNPHPGQGLYEQYF
TRBJ1-1,-,-,TRBV28,TGTGCCAGCGGATCGACATTGAGCACTGAAGCTTTCTTT,CASGSTLSTEAFF
TRBJ2-7,-,TRBD2,TRBV7-6,TGTGCCAGCAGCAGGACTAGCGGTGGCTCCTACGAGCAGTACTTC,CASSRTSGGSYEQYF
TRBJ1-2,-,-,TRBV18,TGTGCCAGCTCACCAGCAACAGGAGGGGAAGGCTACACCTTC,CASSPATGGEGYTF
TRBJ2-1,-,TRBD2,TRBV7-3,TGTGCCAGCAGCTTGGTTGGCCTAGCGGGTGCCGGCTCCTACAATGAGCAGTTCTTC,CASSLVGLAGAGSYNEQFF
TRBJ1-2,-,-,TRBV27,TGTGCCAGCACCCCGGATGCGGGGTCCGACTATGGCTACACCTTC,CASTPDAGSDYGYTF
TRBJ2-5,-,-,TRBV7-3,TGTGCCAGCAGCTCCGACCGAGGAGAGACCCAGTACTTC,CASSSDRGETQYF
TRBJ1-4,few,-,TRBV5-1,TGCGCCAGCAGCTCCCAGGGACTTAATGAAAAACTGTTTTTT,CASSSQGLNEKLFF
TRBJ2-7,-,TRBD1,TRBV19,TGTGCCAGTAGTATGGGGACAGGGAAGACCTACGAGCAGTACTTC,CASSMGTGKTYEQYF
TRBJ1-1,-,-,TRBV19,TGTGCCAGTAGTATACGGGGGGACACTGAAGCTTTCTTT,CASSIRGDTEAFF
TRBJ2-5,-,TRBD1,TRBV10-3,TGTGCCATCGGACAGGGACCTCAAGAGACCCAGTACTTC,CAIGQGPQETQYF
TRBJ1-2,few,TRBD1,TRBV5-1,TGCGCCAGCAGCTCGGACAGGGGGAGAAATGGCTACACCTTC,CASSSDRGRNGYTF
TRBJ1-5,-,-,TRBV7-6,TGTGCCAGCAGCTTAGGGGCAAATGGAAAACAGCCCCAGCATTTT,CASSLGANGKQPQHF
TRBJ1-2,-,TRBD1,TRBV10-3,TGTGCCATCAGTCGGACAGGCGATCCATATGGCTACACCTTC,CAISRTGDPYGYTF
TRBJ1-1,-,-,TRBV9,TGTGCCAGCAGCGTAGCGACAGGACAAACTGGGGAAAAAGCTTTCTTT,CASSVATGQTGEKAFF
TRBJ1-2,-,-,TRBV2,TGTGCCAGCAGTGAAAGCAGGGAATACGGCTACACCTTC,CASSESREYGYTF
TRBJ2-7,-,TRBD1,TRBV12-5,TGTGCTAGTGGTTACCCTTCCGACAGGGGGTACGAGCAGTACTTC,CASGYPSDRGYEQYF
TRBJ1-1,-,TRBD1,TRBV29-1,TGCAGCGTTACAGGGGCCTATGAAGCTTTCTTT,CSVTGAYEAFF
TRBJ2-3,-,TRBD2,TRBV6-4,TGTGCCAGCAGACTGACTAGCGGGCCTAGCACAGATACGCAGTATTTT,CASRLTSGPSTDTQYF
TRBJ1-5,few,-,TRBV7-2,TGTGCCAGCAGACGTATGCGAGGCGTTAGCAATCAGCCCCAGCATTTT,CASRRMRGVSNQPQHF
TRBJ2-2,-,-,TRBV25-1,TGTGCCAGCAGTGATGAGGGATACACCGGGGAGCTGTTTTTT,CASSDEGYTGELFF
TRBJ2-7,-,TRBD2,TRBV7-8,TGTGCCAGCAGCTTAGCGGGAGGGCCCCACGAGCAGTACTTC,CASSLAGGPHEQYF
TRBJ2-2,-,TRBD1,TRBV4-1,TGCGCCAGCAGCCCGGGTCCATTATTGGACAGGCTTACCGGGGAGCTGTTTTTT,CASSPGPLLDRLTGELFF
TRBJ2-2,-,TRBD1,TRBV25-1,TGTGCCAGCAGTGGAAATGGGGACAGGGTCTTTCACGGGGAGCTGTTTTTT,CASSGNGDRVFHGELFF
TRBJ1-3,-,-,TRBV28,TGTGCCAGCAGTTTCTCAGGGTCTGGAAACACCATATATTTT,CASSFSGSGNTIYF
TRBJ1-1,-,-,TRBV5-4,TGTGCCAGCAGCGCTCAACCCGGGACACTGAACACTGAAGCTTTCTTT,CASSAQPGTLNTEAFF
TRBJ2-7,few,TRBD1,TRBV6-5,TGTGCCAGCAGTGACAACAGGGGTTCCTACGAGCAGTACTTC,CASSDNRGSYEQYF
TRBJ1-6,-,-,TRBV5-6,TGTGCCAGCAGCTTAGGGACTATTAATTCACCCCTCCACTTT,CASSLGTINSPLHF
TRBJ1-2,-,-,TRBV6-1,TGTGCCAGCAGTGAAGCGCTTGGGCAGGCGGGCTATGGCTACACCTTC,CASSEALGQAGYGYTF
TRBJ2-3,few,TRBD2,TRBV11-3,TGTGCCAGCAGCTCGCGGGGGGCAACAGATACGCAGTATTTT,CASSSRGATDTQYF
TRBJ2-3,-,TRBD2,TRBV19,TGTGCCAGTAGTGGACTAGCGCACACAGATACGCAGTATTTT,CASSGLAHTDTQYF